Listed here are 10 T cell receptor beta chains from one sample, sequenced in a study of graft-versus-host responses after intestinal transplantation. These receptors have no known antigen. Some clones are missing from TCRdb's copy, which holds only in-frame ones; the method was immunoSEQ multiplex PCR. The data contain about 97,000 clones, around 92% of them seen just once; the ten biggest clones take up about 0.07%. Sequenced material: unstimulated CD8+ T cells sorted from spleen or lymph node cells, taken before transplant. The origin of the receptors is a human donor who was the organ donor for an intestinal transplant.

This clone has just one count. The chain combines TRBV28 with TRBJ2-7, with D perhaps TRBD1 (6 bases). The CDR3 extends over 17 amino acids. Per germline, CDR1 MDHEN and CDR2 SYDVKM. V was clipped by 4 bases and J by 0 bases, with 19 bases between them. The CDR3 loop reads CASSSILPGDTSYEQYF. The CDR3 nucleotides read TGTGCCAGCAGTTCGATTTTACCTGGGGACACCTCCTACGAGCAGTACTTC.

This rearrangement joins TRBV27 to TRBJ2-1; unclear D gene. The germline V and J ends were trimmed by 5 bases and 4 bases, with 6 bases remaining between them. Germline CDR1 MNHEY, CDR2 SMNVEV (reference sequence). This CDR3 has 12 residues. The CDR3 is CASSPSYNEQFF. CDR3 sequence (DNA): TGTGCCAGCAGTCCTTCTTACAATGAGCAGTTCTTC.

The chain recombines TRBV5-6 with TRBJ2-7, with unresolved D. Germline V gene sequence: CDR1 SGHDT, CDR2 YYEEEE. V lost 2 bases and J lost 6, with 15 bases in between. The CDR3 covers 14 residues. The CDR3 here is CASSFGYRSPEQYF. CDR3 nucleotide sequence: TGTGCCAGCAGCTTTGGTTATCGGTCACCCGAGCAGTACTTC.

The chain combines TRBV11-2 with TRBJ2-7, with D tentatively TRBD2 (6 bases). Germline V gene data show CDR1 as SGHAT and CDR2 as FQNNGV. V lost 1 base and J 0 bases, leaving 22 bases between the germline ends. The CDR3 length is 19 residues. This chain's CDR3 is CASSLVMVLGDLDSYEQYF. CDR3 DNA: TGTGCCAGCAGCTTAGTGATGGTTTTGGGGGACTTAGACTCCTACGAGCAGTACTTC.

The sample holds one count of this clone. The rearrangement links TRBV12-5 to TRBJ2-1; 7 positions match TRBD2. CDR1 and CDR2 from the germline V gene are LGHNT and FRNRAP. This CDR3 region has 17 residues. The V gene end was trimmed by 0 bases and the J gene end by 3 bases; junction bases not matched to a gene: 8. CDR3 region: CASGLVIGGRDYNEQFF. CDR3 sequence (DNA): TGTGCTAGTGGTTTGGTAATTGGCGGGAGAGACTACAATGAGCAGTTCTTC.

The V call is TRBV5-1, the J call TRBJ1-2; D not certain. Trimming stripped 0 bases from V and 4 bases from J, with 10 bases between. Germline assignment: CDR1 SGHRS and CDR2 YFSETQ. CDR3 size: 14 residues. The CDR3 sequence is CASSLVARSYGYTF. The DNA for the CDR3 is TGCGCCAGCAGCTTGGTAGCGAGAAGCTATGGCTACACCTTC.

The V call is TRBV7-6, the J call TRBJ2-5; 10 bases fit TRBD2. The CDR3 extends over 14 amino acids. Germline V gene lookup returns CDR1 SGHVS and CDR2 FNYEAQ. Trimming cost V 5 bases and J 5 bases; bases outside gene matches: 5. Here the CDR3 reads CASSPLAGEETQYF. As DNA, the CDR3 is TGTGCCAGCAGCCCCCTAGCGGGGGAGGAGACCCAGTACTTC.

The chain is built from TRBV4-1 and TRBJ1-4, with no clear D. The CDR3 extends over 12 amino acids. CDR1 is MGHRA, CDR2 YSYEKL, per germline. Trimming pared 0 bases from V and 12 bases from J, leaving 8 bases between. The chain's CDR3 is CASSQDAVELFF. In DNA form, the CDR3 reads TGCGCCAGCAGCCAAGATGCGGTAGAACTGTTTTTT.

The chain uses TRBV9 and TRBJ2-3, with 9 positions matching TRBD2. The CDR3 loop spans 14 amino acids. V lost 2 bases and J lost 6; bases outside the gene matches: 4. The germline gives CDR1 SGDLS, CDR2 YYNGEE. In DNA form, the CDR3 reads TGTGCCAGCAGCGTCAGCGGGGGGCGGGATACGCAGTATTTT. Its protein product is CASSVSGGRDTQYF.

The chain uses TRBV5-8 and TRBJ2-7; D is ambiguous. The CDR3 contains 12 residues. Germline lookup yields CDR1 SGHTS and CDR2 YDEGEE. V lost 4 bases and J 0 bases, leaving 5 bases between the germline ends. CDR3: CASSPSSYEQYF. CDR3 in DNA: TGTGCCAGCAGCCCGAGCTCCTACGAGCAGTACTTC.